This entry lists 27 T cell receptor beta chains sequenced from one sample in a study of blood T cells in healthy people across ages. Combining a sample-barcoded 5' primer with a J-beta primer mix, a second PCR ran for roughly 7 to 11 cycles. MiXCR was run by TCRdb on the 5' RACE reads, yielding one entry per CDR3 protein. The data show just over 1 million distinct CDR3 sequences, roughly 45% seen once. Sequenced sample: blood. The receptors shown here come from an older woman in good health.

In this sample, this clonotype turned up a few times. A much larger clone differs by one base, so this may be a read error. This chain uses TRBV29-1 with TRBJ2-7; unclear D gene. V gave up 2 bases and J gave up 2 bases, with 13 bases separating them. From germline, CDR1 is SQVTM and CDR2 ANQGSEA. The CDR3 is made up of 14 amino acids. CDR3 loop: CSVEIQVSPYEQYF. CDR3 bases: TGCAGCGTTGAAATCCAGGTTTCCCCCTACGAGCAGTACTTC.

This rearrangement joins TRBV15 to TRBJ2-5; D gene uncertain. CDR1 is LNHNV and CDR2 is YYDKDF in the germline V gene (reference sequence). CDR3 length: 15 amino acids. The V and J ends lost 0 bases and 7 bases respectively, with 15 bases between them. The CDR3 bases are TGTGCCACCAGCAGAGATCTCCCCGGAGCCGCGACCCAGTACTTC. Residues: CATSRDLPGAATQYF.

V is TRBV7-2 and J is TRBJ2-4; tentative D call: TRBD2 (5 bases). The CDR3 totals 12 residues. Germline V gives CDR1 SGHTA, CDR2 FQGNSA. V was clipped by 2 bases and J by 13 bases, with 12 bases between them. CDR3 residues: CASSLNLGVQYF. The DNA of the CDR3 is TGTGCCAGCAGCTTAAATCTCGGGGTACAGTACTTC. Filled out from reference TRBV7-2 and TRBJ2-4, the complete variable domain reads GAGVSQSPSNKVTEKGKDVELRCDPISGHTALYWYRQSLGQGLEFLIYFQGNSAPDKSGLPSDRFSAERTGGSVSTLTIQRTQQEDSAVYLCASSLNLGVQYFGAGTRLSVL.

The sample holds a few counts of this clonotype. V usage is TRBV15 and J usage is TRBJ2-4; D perhaps matches TRBD2 (5 bases). The CDR3 runs 17 residues. CDR1 LNHNV and CDR2 YYDKDF come from the germline V gene (reference sequence). With 5 bases removed from V and 4 bases from J, the gap between germline ends came to 21 bases. The CDR3 here is CATSGKGAVTSKNIQYF. DNA for the CDR3: TGTGCCACCAGCGGGAAAGGAGCGGTTACCTCTAAAAACATTCAGTACTTC.

The chain uses TRBV12-3 or TRBV12-4 and TRBJ2-3, with D perhaps matching TRBD1 (6 bases). This CDR3 spans 14 amino acids. Trimming removed 2 bases at V and 8 bases at J, with 14 bases between. CDR3 sequence: CASSLLRMDSTQYF. CDR3 coding DNA: TGTGCCAGCAGTTTATTGAGGATGGACAGTACGCAGTATTTT.

The chain links TRBV28 to TRBJ2-3; 7 bases align to TRBD2. This CDR3 is built from 12 residues. V lost 6 bases to trimming and J lost 6 bases; unmatched junction nucleotides: 3. Per the germline V gene, CDR1 is MDHEN and CDR2 is SYDVKM. The CDR3 loop reads CASSHGGDTQYF. In DNA, the CDR3 is TGTGCCAGCAGCCACGGGGGGGATACGCAGTATTTT.

This sequence joins TRBV3-1 and TRBJ2-4; D is tentatively TRBD1 or TRBD2 (5 bases each). The V end was cut by 0 bases, the J end by 0 bases, with 12 bases between. CDR1 and CDR2 from the germline V gene are LGHDT and YNNKEL (reference sequence). This CDR3 comprises 17 residues. DNA of the CDR3: TGTGCCAGCAGCCAAGATACAGGCGGGCTAGCCAAAAACATTCAGTACTTC. It specifies CASSQDTGGLAKNIQYF.

For this clonotype: The junction departs from the called germline gene at one end, perhaps through a read error. The gene calls are TRBV5-1 and TRBJ2-1; D not certain. Looked up from germline, CDR1 is SGHRS and CDR2 is YFSETQ. The CDR3 sequence is 12 residues long. For the CDR3, the DNA is TGCGCCAGCAACTTGGCGCGTATTTGGCAGTTCTTC. This codes for CASNLARIWQFF.

The gene calls are TRBV6-1 and TRBJ2-2, with 7 bases aligning to TRBD2. CDR1 is MNHNS and CDR2 is SASEGT in the germline V gene. The CDR3 has 15 amino acids. J gave up 6 bases and V 2 bases, and 6 bases lay outside the gene matches. The DNA for the CDR3 is TGTGCCAGCAGTGAACTTCGGGGGGTGGCCGGGGAGCTGTTTTTT. Its translation is CASSELRGVAGELFF.

The chain recombines TRBV12-3 or TRBV12-4 with TRBJ2-6; D is perhaps TRBD1 or TRBD2 (5 bases each). The CDR3 is made up of 16 amino acids. Trimming removed 5 bases at V and 0 bases at J, with 11 bases between. As DNA, the CDR3 is TGTGCCAGCAGTGGGACGGGATCCTCTGGGGCCAACGTCCTGACTTTC. It codes for CASSGTGSSGANVLTF.

J is TRBJ1-5 and V is TRBV5-6, with D tentatively TRBD1 (5 bases). Germline assignment: CDR1 SGHDT and CDR2 YYEEEE. The CDR3 contains 15 residues. Trimming stripped 1 base from V and 2 bases from J, with 10 bases between. CDR3 nucleotide sequence: TGTGCCAGCAGCTTGCGGGGGAGAGGCAATCAGCCCCAGCATTTT. Its translation: CASSLRGRGNQPQHF.

This clonotype came up once. The chain couples TRBV6-1 to TRBJ2-3; either TRBD1 or TRBD2 may supply D (6 bases each). Between the trimmed V and J ends, which lost 8 bases and 4 bases, there was a span of 13 bases. Looked up from germline, CDR1 is MNHNS and CDR2 is SASEGT. The CDR3 consists of 13 residues. As DNA, the CDR3 is TGTGCCAGCCGGGGGCAGGGCTCAGATACGCAGTATTTT. As protein: CASRGQGSDTQYF.

CDR3 amino acids: CSVQTGAASPLHF. The CDR3 DNA follows: TGCAGCGTACAGACAGGGGCGGCGTCACCCCTCCACTTT. The rearrangement links TRBV29-1 to TRBJ1-6; TRBD1 aligns across 8 bases. V lost 6 bases to trimming and J lost 10 bases; unmatched junction nucleotides: 8. CDR1 is SQVTM and CDR2 is ANQGSEA in the germline V gene. This CDR3 has 13 amino acids.

This clonotype was seen only a few times. The gene calls are TRBV27 and TRBJ2-1; 7 nucleotides line up with TRBD2. The V gene's germline CDR1 is MNHEY and CDR2 SMNVEV (reference sequence). The V gene end was trimmed by 2 bases and the J gene end by 7 bases; junction bases not matched to a gene: 17. The CDR3 runs to 18 residues. The CDR3 DNA sequence: TGTGCCAGCAGTTTACTCCCGGCGGTTGCGGGAGCTTGGAATGAGCAGTTCTTC. Translation gives CASSLLPAVAGAWNEQFF.

Only a few counts were recorded for this clonotype. The rearrangement uses TRBV20-1 and TRBJ2-3; no firm D call. The CDR3 consists of 14 residues. V was shortened by 2 bases and J by 2 bases, with 11 bases between the two germline ends. Looked up from germline, CDR1 is DFQATT and CDR2 is SNEGSKA (reference sequence). The CDR3 DNA is TGCAGTGCTAGAATCGGAGCCGCCACAGATACGCAGTATTTT. The encoded protein is CSARIGAATDTQYF.

In DNA, the CDR3 is TGTGCCAGCAGTCCTCAGTCCCCTGGGCGAAATCAGCCCCAGCATTTT. Its translation is CASSPQSPGRNQPQHF. The V and J genes are TRBV27 and TRBJ1-5; D is unclear. V lost 5 bases, J lost 4 bases, and 18 bases lay in between. Germline CDR1 and CDR2: MNHEY and SMNVEV (reference sequence). This CDR3 is built from 16 residues.

This chain connects TRBV24-1 to TRBJ2-1; D uncertain. The CDR3 length is 14 residues. Per germline, CDR1 KGHDR and CDR2 SFDVKD. V dropped 3 bases and J dropped 1 base, with 6 bases sitting between them. CDR3 in amino acids: CATSDTSSYNEQFF. CDR3 nucleotides: TGTGCCACCAGTGATACTTCATCCTACAATGAGCAGTTCTTC.

The chain uses TRBV5-6 and TRBJ1-6; no clear D. Trimming removed 4 bases at V and 10 bases at J, with 21 bases between. From germline, CDR1 is SGHDT and CDR2 YYEEEE. The CDR3 covers 16 residues. In DNA, the CDR3 is TGTGCCAGCAGCCCACAGCCGTTTGGATTCGCATCACCCCTCCACTTT. Protein sequence: CASSPQPFGFASPLHF.

In this sample, this clonotype turned up a few times. The J gene is TRBJ2-1, the V gene TRBV29-1; tentatively, D is TRBD1 or TRBD2 (5 bases each). This CDR3 has 14 residues. Per germline, CDR1 SQVTM and CDR2 ANQGSEA. V lost 5 bases and J lost 0, with 11 bases in between. The CDR3 nucleotides read TGCAGCGTTAAGGGACGGAACTCCTACAATGAGCAGTTCTTC. Translating gives CSVKGRNSYNEQFF.

The V gene is TRBV10-3, the J gene TRBJ1-2; D is unclear. The CDR3 is made up of 13 amino acids. The germline V gene has CDR1 ENHRY and CDR2 SYGVKD. Trimming took off 0 bases at V and 4 bases at J, with 6 bases between the two ends. For the CDR3, the DNA is TGTGCCATCAGTGAGTCAGGGTCCTATGGCTACACCTTC. It encodes CAISESGSYGYTF.

J is TRBJ2-7 and V is TRBV20-1; TRBD1 matches at 8 bases. Germline loops: CDR1 DFQATT, CDR2 SNEGSKA (reference sequence). V trimming: 5 bases; J trimming: 5 bases; junction bases outside the gene matches: 8. The CDR3 contains 13 residues. The CDR3 DNA follows: TGCAGTGCTTTGCGGACAGGGAATGACGAGCAGTACTTC. This sequence encodes CSALRTGNDEQYF.

For this clonotype: At one end, the junction sequence differs from germline, possibly due to a read error. The V call is TRBV9, the J call TRBJ1-2, with D unclear. The CDR3 has 13 residues. Germline-derived CDR1 and CDR2 are SGDLS and YYNGEE. CDR3: CASSGYRKDGFTF. Written as DNA, the CDR3 is TGTGCCAGCAGCGGATACCGTAAGGATGGCTTCACCTTC.

Many counts were recorded for this clonotype. The chain recombines TRBV20-1 with TRBJ1-2, with TRBD1 matching over 7 bases. The CDR3 consists of 13 residues. V lost 6 bases, J lost 8 bases, and 12 bases stayed unmatched. Per germline, CDR1 DFQATT and CDR2 SNEGSKA (reference sequence). The CDR3 DNA reads as TGCAGTGCCAGCTCCACAGGGGTCTACGGCTACACCTTC. Its protein is CSASSTGVYGYTF.

Ten or more counts support this clonotype. This chain links TRBV29-1 with TRBJ2-2; possible D gene TRBD1, 6 bases. Germline CDR1 reads SQVTM; CDR2 reads ANQGSEA. Between the trimmed V and J ends, which lost 3 bases and 1 base, there was a span of 6 bases. This CDR3 spans 13 amino acids. The CDR3 coding sequence is TGCAGCGTTGACAGGGGGAACACCGGGGAGCTGTTTTTT. Its protein is CSVDRGNTGELFF.

This clonotype was observed once. CDR3 DNA: TGTGCCAGCAGCCGTCTACTAGCGGGAGGAGGCAATGAGCAGTTCTTC. This translates into CASSRLLAGGGNEQFF. This rearrangement joins TRBV11-3 to TRBJ2-1; 12 nucleotides agree with TRBD2. Unmatched junction bases numbered 8, after V lost 5 bases and J lost 6 bases. Germline V gene data show CDR1 as SGHNT and CDR2 as YENEEA. The CDR3 is made up of 16 amino acids.

This chain links TRBV7-8 with TRBJ2-5, with 7 bases matching TRBD1. The CDR3 runs to 15 residues. Germline CDR1 reads SGHVS; CDR2 reads FQNEAQ. Germline trimming cut 6 bases from V and 3 bases from J; bases unmatched to any gene: 10. This chain's CDR3 is CASRRYGQDKETQYF. The CDR3 DNA follows: TGTGCCAGCAGACGATACGGACAGGATAAAGAGACCCAGTACTTC.

V usage is TRBV15 and J usage is TRBJ2-7; 9 bases match TRBD1. This CDR3 spans 17 amino acids. V lost 4 bases, J lost 2 bases, and 12 bases stayed unmatched. CDR1 is LNHNV, CDR2 YYDKDF, per germline (reference sequence). The DNA of the CDR3 is TGTGCCACCAGCACCGAACCAAGTGGACAGGGGACCTACGAGCAGTACTTC. This sequence encodes CATSTEPSGQGTYEQYF.